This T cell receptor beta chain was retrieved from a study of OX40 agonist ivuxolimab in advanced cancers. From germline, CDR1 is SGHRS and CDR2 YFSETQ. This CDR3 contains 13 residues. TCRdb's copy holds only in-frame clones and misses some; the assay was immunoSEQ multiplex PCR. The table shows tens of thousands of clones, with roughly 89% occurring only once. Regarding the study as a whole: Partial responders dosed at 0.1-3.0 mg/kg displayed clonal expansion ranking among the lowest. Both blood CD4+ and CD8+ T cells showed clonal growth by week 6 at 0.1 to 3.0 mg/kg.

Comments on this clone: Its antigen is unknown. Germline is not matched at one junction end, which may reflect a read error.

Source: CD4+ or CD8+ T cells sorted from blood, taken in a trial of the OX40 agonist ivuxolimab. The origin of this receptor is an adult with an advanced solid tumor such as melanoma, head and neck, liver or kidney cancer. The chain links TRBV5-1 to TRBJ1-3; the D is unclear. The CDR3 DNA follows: TGCGCCAGCAGCTTGGAGCCTGGAAGCACCATATATTTT. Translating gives CASSLEPGSTIYF.